Below are 10 T cell receptor beta chains sequenced from a single sample in a study of tissue T cells after allogeneic stem cell transplantation. Libraries were prepared by immunoSEQ multiplex PCR; TCRdb keeps only in-frame clonotypes and omits some of them. The sample includes around 51,000 clones, about three quarters seen only once; the top ten take roughly 0.5%. Sequences were obtained from sorted cells pooled from one or two spleens. Source of these receptors: a pool of C57BL/6 mice in good health.

With regard to this clone: The genes are named according to mouse. The read is 1 residue too short to cover the CDR3 end, so that end is filled in from the germline J gene. This chain uses TRBV5 with TRBJ2-4, with 12 bases identical to TRBD2. Germline-derived CDR1 and CDR2 are LGHNA and YNLKQL (reference sequence). The CDR3 extends over 16 amino acids. With V trimmed by 0 bases and J by 6 bases, 4 bases remained unmatched. CDR3 bases read: TGTGCCAGCAGCCAAGATCCCGGGACTGGGGGGAACACCTTGTAC. Protein product: CASSQDPGTGGNTLY. The full CDR3 sequence reads CASSQDPGTGGNTLYF.

For this clone: Mouse names are used for the genes. Read data end 1 residue before the CDR3 end; the end is taken from the germline J gene. The chain employs TRBV16 and TRBJ2-5, with 8 bases that match TRBD1. V lost 1 base, J lost 4 bases, and 7 bases stayed unmatched. Germline-derived CDR1 and CDR2 are SGHSA and FRNQAP. CDR3 length: 16 amino acids. Partial CDR3 DNA: TGTGCAAGCAGCTTAGCGCAAGACAGGGGAGAAGACACCCAGTAC. Encoded protein: CASSLAQDRGEDTQY. The CDR3 reads in full as CASSLAQDRGEDTQYF.

Turning to this clone: Gene names refer to mouse genes. The CDR3 extends 1 residue past the end of the read, so its final part is completed from the germline J gene. The V call is TRBV15, the J call TRBJ2-5; D not resolved. Between the trimmed V and J ends, which lost 3 bases and 2 bases, there was a span of 6 bases. Per germline, CDR1 SGHND and CDR2 FRSKSL. This CDR3 contains 13 residues. The CDR3 reads CASSLGSQDTQYF. The sequenced CDR3 bases are TGTGCCAGCAGTTTGGGCAGCCAAGACACCCAGTAC.

A remark on this clone: Any gene name here is a mouse gene name. Coverage ceases 1 residue before the CDR3 finishes, and the germline J gene fills in the end. The chain carries TRBV5 and TRBJ2-7; D gene uncertain. Germline V gene sequence: CDR1 LGHNA, CDR2 YNLKQL (reference sequence). The CDR3 loop spans 15 amino acids. V shed 1 base and J shed 4 bases, with 14 bases lying between them. The CDR3 sequence: CASSQVAAPGYEQYF. CDR3 DNA, as far as it was read: TGTGCCAGCAGCCAAGTGGCTGCTCCCGGGTATGAACAGTAC.

This clone was recorded only once. Genes and germline are mouse. The sequenced fragment ends 1 residue before the CDR3 boundary, so the rest is inferred from the germline J gene. The gene calls are TRBV2 and TRBJ1-5; no clear D gene. V was trimmed by 4 bases and J by 0 bases, leaving 4 bases between them. The CDR3 extends over 13 amino acids. Germline CDR1 LGHNA, CDR2 YSYQKL. The CDR3 bases that were read are TGTGCCAGCAGCCCAAATAACAACCAGGCTCCGCTT. It codes for CASSPNNNQAPL. The entire CDR3 protein reads CASSPNNNQAPLF.

In regard to this clone: The gene symbols are mouse symbols. The DNA ends 1 residue before the CDR3 does, and the rest of the CDR3 is filled in from the germline J gene. V and J are TRBV13-2 and TRBJ1-3, with a tentative D call TRBD1 (5 bases). Deletions cut 0 bases from V and 0 bases from J, with 10 bases between. The CDR3 is 16 residues long. Germline V gene lookup returns CDR1 NNHNN and CDR2 SYGAGS (reference sequence). CDR3 in amino acids: CASGDEDTNSGNTLYF. CDR3 DNA, as far as it was read: TGTGCCAGCGGTGATGAGGACACAAATTCTGGAAATACGCTCTAT.

With regard to this clone: Gene names and germline match the mouse. The read comes to an end 1 residue before the CDR3 does, leaving the germline J gene to fill in the end. This chain joins TRBV4 and TRBJ2-5; the match to TRBD1 covers 8 bases. Trimming took 6 bases from V and 4 from J; bases not matched to a gene: 6. The CDR3 sequence is 14 residues long. Germline CDR1 and CDR2: LGHDT and YNNKQL (reference sequence). The DNA read from the CDR3 is TGTGCCAGCAGGGACAGGGTTAGGAAAGACACCCAGTAC. The encoded protein is CASRDRVRKDTQY. The entire CDR3 sequence reads CASRDRVRKDTQYF.

This clone was seen only a few times. The gene symbols are mouse symbols. Coverage ceases 1 residue before the CDR3 finishes, and the germline J gene fills in the end. J is TRBJ1-6 and V is TRBV20, with D unclear. TRBJ1-6 carries the ORF label, with uncertain function. Germline V gene data show CDR1 as GFQATS and CDR2 as STVNSAI. This CDR3 has 14 amino acids. Trimming removed 0 bases at V and 0 bases at J, with 3 bases between. The CDR3 bases that were read are TGTGGTGCTAGGGACAATTCCTATAATTCGCCCCTCTAC. It encodes CGARDNSYNSPLY. The CDR3, in full, reads CGARDNSYNSPLYF.

In regard to this clone: The genes and germline here are from mouse. This chain's CDR3 is CASSRSQGAETLYF. CDR3 bases read: TGTGCTAGCAGTAGAAGTCAGGGGGCAGAAACGCTGTAT. The chain recombines TRBV17 with TRBJ2-3; the D gene is possibly TRBD1 (6 bases). The CDR3 is cut off 1 residue early in the read; its end comes from the germline J gene. V lost 2 bases and J lost 3, with 9 bases in between. The CDR3 covers 14 residues. Germline CDR1 is MNHDT and CDR2 is YYDKIL.

As to this clone: The gene symbols are mouse symbols. The missing CDR3 end, 1 residue past where the read stops, is filled in from the germline J gene. V is TRBV26 and J is TRBJ2-4; TRBD1 agrees at 8 bases. The CDR3 covers 12 residues. Germline CDR1 and CDR2: KGHPV and FQNQEV (reference sequence). V trimming: 5 bases; J trimming: 8 bases; junction bases outside the gene matches: 3. CDR3 DNA (partial): TGTGCCAGCAGTTCAGGGGGCATCACCTTGTAC. Protein product: CASSSGGITLY. The full CDR3 is CASSSGGITLYF.